This T cell receptor (beta chain) was identified in a study of shared clonotypes between healthy human individuals. With respect to this clone: Just one base apart from a much larger clone, this may be a read error. This specimen includes other DNA sequences encoding the same CDR3.

Per germline, CDR1 SGHTA and CDR2 FQGNSA. Deletions cut 4 bases from V and 4 bases from J, with 4 bases between. The CDR3 is made up of 11 amino acids. Here immunoSEQ multiplex PCR was the method, and the copy in TCRdb shows in-frame clones only, minus some. The repertoire has roughly 2,500,000 clones, 80% to 95% of them found once; the top ten carry 0.35% to 0.45%. Input material: naive CD4+ T cells from PBMCs. The subset here: CD45RA+ positively selected. The receptor was derived from a man between 18 and 35 years old in good health. Some clones in this sample may be carry-over from other donors' samples. The gene calls are TRBV7-2 and TRBJ2-5; D is uncertain. The CDR3 DNA reads TGTGCCAGCAGCTCCCTAGAGACCCAGTACTTC. It encodes CASSSLETQYF.